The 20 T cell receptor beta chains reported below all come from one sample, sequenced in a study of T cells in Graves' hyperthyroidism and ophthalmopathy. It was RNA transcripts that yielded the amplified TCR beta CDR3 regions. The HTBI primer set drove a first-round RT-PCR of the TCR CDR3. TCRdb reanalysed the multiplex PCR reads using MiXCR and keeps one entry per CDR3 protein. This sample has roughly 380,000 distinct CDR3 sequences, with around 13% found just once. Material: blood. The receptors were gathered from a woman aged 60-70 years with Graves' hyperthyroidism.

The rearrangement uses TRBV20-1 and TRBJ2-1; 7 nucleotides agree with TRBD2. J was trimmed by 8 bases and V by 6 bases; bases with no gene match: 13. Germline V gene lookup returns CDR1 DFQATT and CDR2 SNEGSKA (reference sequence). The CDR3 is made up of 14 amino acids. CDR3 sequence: CSAEQASGGDEQFF. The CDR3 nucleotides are TGCAGTGCAGAACAGGCTAGCGGAGGGGATGAGCAGTTCTTC.

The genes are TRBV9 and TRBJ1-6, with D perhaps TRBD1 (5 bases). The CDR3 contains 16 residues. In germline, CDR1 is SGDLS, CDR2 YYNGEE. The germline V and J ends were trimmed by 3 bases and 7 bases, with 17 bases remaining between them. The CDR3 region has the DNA TGTGCCAGCAGCGGAAGGAGGCAGGGTGGAAATTCACCCCTCCACTTT. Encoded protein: CASSGRRQGGNSPLHF.

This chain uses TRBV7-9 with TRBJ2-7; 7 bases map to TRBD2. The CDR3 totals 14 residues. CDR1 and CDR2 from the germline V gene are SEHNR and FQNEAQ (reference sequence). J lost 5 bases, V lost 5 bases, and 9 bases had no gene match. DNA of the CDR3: TGTGCCAGCAGCGGCCGACTAGCTCCACACGAGCAGTACTTC. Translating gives CASSGRLAPHEQYF.

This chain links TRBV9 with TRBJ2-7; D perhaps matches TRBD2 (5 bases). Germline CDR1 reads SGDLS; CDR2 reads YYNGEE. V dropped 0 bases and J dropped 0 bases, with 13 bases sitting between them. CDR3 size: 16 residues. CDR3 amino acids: CASSVVFRRSSYEQYF. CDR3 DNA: TGTGCCAGCAGCGTAGTATTTAGGAGGAGCTCCTACGAGCAGTACTTC.

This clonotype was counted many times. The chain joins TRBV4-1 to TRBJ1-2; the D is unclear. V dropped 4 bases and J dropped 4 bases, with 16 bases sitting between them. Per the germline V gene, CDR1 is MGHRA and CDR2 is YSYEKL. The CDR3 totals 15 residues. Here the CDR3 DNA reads TGCGCCAGCAGCCGAGAACTGAGGGTAATCTATGGCTACACCTTC. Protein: CASSRELRVIYGYTF.

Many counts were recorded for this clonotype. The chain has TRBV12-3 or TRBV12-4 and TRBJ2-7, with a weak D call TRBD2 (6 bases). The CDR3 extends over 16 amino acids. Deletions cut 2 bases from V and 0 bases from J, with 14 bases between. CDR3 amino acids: CASSLRGGTYSYEQYF. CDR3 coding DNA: TGTGCCAGCAGTTTACGGGGCGGGACGTACTCCTACGAGCAGTACTTC.

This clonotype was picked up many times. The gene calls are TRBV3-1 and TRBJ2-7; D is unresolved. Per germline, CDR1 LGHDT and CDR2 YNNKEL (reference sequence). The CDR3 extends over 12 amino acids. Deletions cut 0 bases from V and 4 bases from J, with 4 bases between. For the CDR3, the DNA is TGTGCCAGCAGCCAAGATGGTTACGAGCAGTACTTC. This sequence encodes CASSQDGYEQYF.

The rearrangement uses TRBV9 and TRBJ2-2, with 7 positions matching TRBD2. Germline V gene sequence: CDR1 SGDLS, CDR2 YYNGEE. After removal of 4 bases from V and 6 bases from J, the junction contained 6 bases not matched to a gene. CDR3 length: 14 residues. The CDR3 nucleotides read TGTGCCAGCAGCTTGGGGGGGGAGTCCGGGGAGCTGTTTTTT. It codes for CASSLGGESGELFF.

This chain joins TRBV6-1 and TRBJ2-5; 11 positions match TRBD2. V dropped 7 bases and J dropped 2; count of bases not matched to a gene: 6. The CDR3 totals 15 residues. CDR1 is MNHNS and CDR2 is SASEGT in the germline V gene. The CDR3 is CASTRLAGSQETQYF. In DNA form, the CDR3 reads TGTGCCAGCACCAGACTAGCGGGAAGTCAAGAGACCCAGTACTTC.

Here the CDR3 reads CASSSDRGEEKLFF. In nucleotides, the CDR3 is TGTGCCAGCAGCTCGGACAGGGGGGAAGAAAAACTGTTTTTT. The chain combines TRBV9 with TRBJ1-4; 10 nucleotides match TRBD1. Trimming removed 4 bases from V and 8 bases from J; junction bases left unmatched: 5. This CDR3 comprises 14 residues. Germline V lookup: CDR1 SGDLS, CDR2 YYNGEE.

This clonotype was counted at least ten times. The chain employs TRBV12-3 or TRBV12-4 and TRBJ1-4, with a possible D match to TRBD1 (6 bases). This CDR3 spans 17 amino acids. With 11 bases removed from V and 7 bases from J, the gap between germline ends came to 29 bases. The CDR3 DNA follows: TGTGCCGACTTGGGACAACAGGGACATAATAGTGGTGAAAAACTGTTTTTT. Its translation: CADLGQQGHNSGEKLFF.

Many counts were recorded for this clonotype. CDR3 loop: CASSSSRDRGYGYTF. In DNA form, the CDR3 reads TGTGCCAGCAGTTCCAGCCGGGACAGGGGCTATGGCTACACCTTC. This rearrangement joins TRBV6-1 to TRBJ1-2; 10 bases map to TRBD1. J was trimmed by 4 bases and V by 5 bases; bases with no gene match: 7. Germline CDR1 is MNHNS and CDR2 is SASEGT. The CDR3 length is 15 residues.

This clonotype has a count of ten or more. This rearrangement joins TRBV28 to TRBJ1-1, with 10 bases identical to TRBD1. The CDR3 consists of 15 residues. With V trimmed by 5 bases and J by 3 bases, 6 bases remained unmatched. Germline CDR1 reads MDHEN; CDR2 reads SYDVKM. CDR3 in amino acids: CASSPWTGGDTEAFF. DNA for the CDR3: TGTGCCAGCAGTCCCTGGACAGGGGGAGACACTGAAGCTTTCTTT.

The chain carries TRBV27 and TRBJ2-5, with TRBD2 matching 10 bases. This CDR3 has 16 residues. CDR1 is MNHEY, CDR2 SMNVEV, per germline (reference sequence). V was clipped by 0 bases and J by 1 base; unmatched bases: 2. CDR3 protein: CASSLSSSGSQETQYF. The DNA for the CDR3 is TGTGCCAGCAGTTTATCTTCTAGCGGGAGCCAAGAGACCCAGTACTTC.

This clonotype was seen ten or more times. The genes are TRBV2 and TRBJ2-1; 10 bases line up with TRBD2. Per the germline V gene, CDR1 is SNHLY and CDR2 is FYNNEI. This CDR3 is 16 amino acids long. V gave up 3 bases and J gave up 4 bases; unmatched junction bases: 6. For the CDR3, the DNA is TGTGCCAGCAGTGAGACCCTAGCGGGAGCTTACAATGAGCAGTTCTTC. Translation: CASSETLAGAYNEQFF. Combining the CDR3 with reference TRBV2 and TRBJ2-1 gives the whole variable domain EPEVTQTPSHQVTQMGQEVILRCVPISNHLYFYWYRQILGQKVEFLVSFYNNEISEKSEIFDDQFSVERPDGSNFTLKIRSTKLEDSAMYFCASSETLAGAYNEQFFGPGTRLTVL.

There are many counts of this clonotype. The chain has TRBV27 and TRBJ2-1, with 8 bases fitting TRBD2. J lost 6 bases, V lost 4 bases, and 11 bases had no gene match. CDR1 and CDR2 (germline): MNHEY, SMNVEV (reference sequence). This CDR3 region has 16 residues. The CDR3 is CASSSPSPGGRNEQFF. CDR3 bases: TGTGCCAGCAGTTCCCCTTCTCCGGGAGGGCGCAATGAGCAGTTCTTC.

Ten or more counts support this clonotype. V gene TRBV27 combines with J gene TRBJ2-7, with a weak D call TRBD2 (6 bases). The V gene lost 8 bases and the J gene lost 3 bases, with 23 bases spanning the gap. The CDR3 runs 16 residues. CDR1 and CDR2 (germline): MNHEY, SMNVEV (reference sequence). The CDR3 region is CASGHPSGSGDYEQYF. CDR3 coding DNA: TGTGCCAGCGGACACCCATCCGGTAGCGGAGACTACGAGCAGTACTTC.

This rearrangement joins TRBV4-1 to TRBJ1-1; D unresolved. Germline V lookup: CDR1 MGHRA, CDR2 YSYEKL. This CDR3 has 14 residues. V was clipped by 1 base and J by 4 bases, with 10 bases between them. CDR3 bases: TGCGCCAGCAGCCAAGTGCAGGTCGGCACTGAAGCTTTCTTT. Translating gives CASSQVQVGTEAFF.

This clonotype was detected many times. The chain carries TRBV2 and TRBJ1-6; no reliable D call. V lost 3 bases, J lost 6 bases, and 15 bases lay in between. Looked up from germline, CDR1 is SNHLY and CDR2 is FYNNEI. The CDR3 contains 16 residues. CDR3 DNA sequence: TGTGCCAGCAGTGAGGAGTCGTCGGGCGCTAATTCACCCCTCCACTTT. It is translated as CASSEESSGANSPLHF.

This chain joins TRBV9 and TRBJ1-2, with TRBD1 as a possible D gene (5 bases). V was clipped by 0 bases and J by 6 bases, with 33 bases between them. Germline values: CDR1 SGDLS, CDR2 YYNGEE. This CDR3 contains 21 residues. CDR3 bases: TGTGCCAGCAGCGTAGTGAATTTGGGACCTCAACTGGATTTGGCAGAGCATGGCTACACCTTC. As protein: CASSVVNLGPQLDLAEHGYTF.